This T cell receptor (beta chain) stems from a study of cytomegalovirus exposure and HLA in healthy donors. About the research overall: Genetic ancestry analysis placed approximately 78% of the roughly 400 donors that were genotyped in the Caucasian-associated cluster. Study-wide points: Analysis was carried out at a later point, and it linked a missense DCLRE1C variant to TCR beta V- and J-gene trimming. Association with HLA alleles at 0.05 false discovery rate was found for about 17,000 TCR beta sequences in a later analysis.

Of note for this clone: Its target is unknown.

The primer mix had 60 Vbeta and 13 Jbeta primers. Generated by immunoSEQ multiplex PCR, the TCRdb table keeps only in-frame clones and is missing some. The sample carries about 190,000 clones, around 84% recorded once. Germline CDR1 SGHDT, CDR2 YYEEEE. This CDR3 is built from 13 residues. This sequence was found in a man aged 35-49 years in good health and CMV-seropositive. The chain recombines TRBV5-6 with TRBJ2-5; D is perhaps TRBD1 (5 bases). TRBJ2-7 matches the DNA end more closely, so the J call is doubtful. Sequenced input: PBMCs. The CDR3 sequence is CASSSGPAYEQYF. CDR3 DNA sequence: TGTGCCAGCAGCTCAGGGCCGGCCTACGAGCAGTACTTC.